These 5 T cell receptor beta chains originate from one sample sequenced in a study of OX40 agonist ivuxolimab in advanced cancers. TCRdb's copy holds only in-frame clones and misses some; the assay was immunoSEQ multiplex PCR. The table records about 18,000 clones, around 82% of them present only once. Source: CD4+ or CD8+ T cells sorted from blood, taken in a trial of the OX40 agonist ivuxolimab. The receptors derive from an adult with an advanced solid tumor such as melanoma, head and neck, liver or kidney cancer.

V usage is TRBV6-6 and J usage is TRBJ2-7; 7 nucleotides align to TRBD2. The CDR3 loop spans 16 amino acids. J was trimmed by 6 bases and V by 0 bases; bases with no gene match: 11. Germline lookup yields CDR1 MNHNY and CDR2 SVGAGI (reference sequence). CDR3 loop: CASSYSNAVWGGEQYF. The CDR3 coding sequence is TGTGCCAGCAGTTACTCGAACGCGGTCTGGGGGGGCGAGCAGTACTTC.

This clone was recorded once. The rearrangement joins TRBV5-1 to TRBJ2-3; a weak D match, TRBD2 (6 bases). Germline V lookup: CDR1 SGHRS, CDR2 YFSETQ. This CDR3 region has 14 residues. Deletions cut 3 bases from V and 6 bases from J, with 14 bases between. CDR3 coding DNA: TGCGCCAGCAGCTCCCGGGACTGGCGGGATACGCAGTATTTT. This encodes CASSSRDWRDTQYF.

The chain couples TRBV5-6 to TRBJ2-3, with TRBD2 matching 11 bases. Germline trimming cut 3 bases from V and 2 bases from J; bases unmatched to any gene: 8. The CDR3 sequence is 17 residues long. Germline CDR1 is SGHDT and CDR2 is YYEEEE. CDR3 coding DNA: TGTGCCAGCAGCTCCCTCAAGACTAGCGGGACCACAGATACGCAGTATTTT. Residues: CASSSLKTSGTTDTQYF. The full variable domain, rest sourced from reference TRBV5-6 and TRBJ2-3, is DAGVTQSPTHLIKTRGQQVTLRCSPKSGHDTVSWYQQALGQGPQFIFQYYEEEERQRGNFPDRFSGHQFPNYSSELNVNALLLGDSALYLCASSSLKTSGTTDTQYFGPGTRLTVL.

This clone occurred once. The CDR3 sequence: CSVAGQGYEAFF. CDR3 in DNA: TGCAGCGTCGCCGGACAGGGATATGAAGCTTTCTTT. The chain carries TRBV29-1 and TRBJ1-1; TRBD1 aligns across 8 bases. Germline V CDR1 and CDR2: SQVTM, ANQGSEA. The CDR3 has 12 residues. V trimming: 6 bases; J trimming: 7 bases; junction bases outside the gene matches: 7.

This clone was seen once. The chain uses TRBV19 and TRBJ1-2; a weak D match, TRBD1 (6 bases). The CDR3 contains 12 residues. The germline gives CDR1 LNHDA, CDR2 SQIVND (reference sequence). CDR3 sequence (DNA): TGTGCGAGTGGGCGGGCAGGGGTTGGCTACACCTTC. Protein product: CASGRAGVGYTF.